This paragraph covers one T cell receptor beta chain sequence. The antigen remains unidentified. This CDR3 is built from 18 residues. The data were obtained in a study of T cell responses to AZD1222 COVID-19 vaccine. Study outcomes and limitations: Spike-specific TCR breadth and depth went up after people got two AZD1222 doses. Repertoire collection took place solely once the T cell response had peaked. Researchers report vaccine-associated CD4 TCRs spanning spike, with dominance at 160-218 and 743-854. Donor demographics were predominantly white British with a female majority; clonal diversity may be underestimated.

The repertoire was sequenced with immunoSEQ multiplex PCR; TCRdb's copy has only in-frame clones and lacks some. The table has more than 150,000 clones, about 87% seen once. The source of this sequence is an adult in good health. Sequences were derived from peripheral blood, sampled on day 0 of MenACWY control vaccination. The gene calls are TRBV21-1 and TRBJ1-4; the table's D call of TRBD1 was not tested on the DNA. TRBV21-1 is noted as a pseudogene. Written as DNA, the CDR3 is TGTGCCAGCAGCAAACCCCCAGGGGGCAATAAATCAATGGGAAAACTGTTTTTT. Translated, it gives CASSKPPGGNKSMGKLFF.